The clone carrying this TCR beta chain showed up many times. Its antigen is undetermined. What was amplified from RNA transcripts were TCR beta CDR3 regions. The HTBI primer set was used in a first-round RT-PCR of the TCR CDR3. One entry per CDR3 protein results from TCRdb running MiXCR on the multiplex PCR reads. The sample carries 450,000 to 700,000 distinct CDR3 sequences, around 42% recorded once. These data belong to a study of T cells in Graves' hyperthyroidism and ophthalmopathy. Study results and limitations: Clonotypes that were expanded in thyroid above 0.001 mostly appeared in blood too. Ophthalmopathy onset followed model prediction by a median about 6.9 months. Using 13 V-J features, a model discriminated ophthalmopathy from stable hyperthyroidism.

Uncontrolled infection, other autoimmune disease, pregnancy or lactation excluded patients. V was pared by 4 bases and J by 1 base, with 7 bases between. The CDR3 sequence is 13 residues long. Germline CDR1 is MNHNY and CDR2 is SVGAGI (reference sequence). Material for sequencing was peripheral blood or thyroid tissue (not recorded which). The clonotype was recovered from an adult woman with Graves' disease, either hyperthyroidism or ophthalmopathy (not recorded which). This chain uses TRBV6-6 with TRBJ1-2; D may be TRBD1 (6 bases). The CDR3 reads CASSSGVNYGYTF. CDR3 nucleotide sequence: TGTGCCAGCAGTTCAGGGGTTAACTATGGCTACACCTTC.